One T cell receptor (beta chain) is described in this entry. The antigen remains unidentified. This sample was included in a study of cytomegalovirus exposure and HLA in healthy donors. Whole-study results and caveats: Most of the TCR beta V segments (in an earlier analysis) were productive either about 87% or about 30% of the time. Presence/absence analysis assumed near-uniform sequencing depth across donors.

In the PCR, 60 Vbeta and 13 Jbeta primers were used. The table came from immunoSEQ multiplex PCR; TCRdb's copy has only in-frame clones and leaves some out. The top ten hold 3.5% to 4% of the sample, which has 250,000 to 350,000 clones, 75% to 90% seen once. Trimming left V 6 bases short and J 2 bases short, with 16 bases between. CDR1 and CDR2 (germline): MNHNS, SASEGT. CDR3 size: 15 residues. This sequence joins TRBV6-1 and TRBJ2-5, with D possibly being TRBD1 (6 bases). Sequencing was performed on PBMCs. The sequence was obtained from a man aged 35 to 55 in good health and CMV-seropositive. This CDR3 is CASRRLGAIQETQYF. The CDR3 DNA reads TGTGCCAGCAGAAGGTTGGGGGCGATTCAAGAGACCCAGTACTTC.